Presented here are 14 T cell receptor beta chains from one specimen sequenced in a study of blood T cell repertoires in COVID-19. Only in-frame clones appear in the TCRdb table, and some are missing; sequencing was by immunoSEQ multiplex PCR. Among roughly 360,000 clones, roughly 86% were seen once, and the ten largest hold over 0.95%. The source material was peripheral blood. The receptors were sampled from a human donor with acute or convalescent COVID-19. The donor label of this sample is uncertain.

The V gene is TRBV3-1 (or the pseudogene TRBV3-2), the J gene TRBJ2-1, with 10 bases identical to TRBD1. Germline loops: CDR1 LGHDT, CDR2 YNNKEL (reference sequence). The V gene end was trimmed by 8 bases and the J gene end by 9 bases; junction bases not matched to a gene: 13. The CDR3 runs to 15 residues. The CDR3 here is CASGDRGPRLGEQFF. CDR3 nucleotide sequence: TGTGCCAGCGGGGACAGGGGACCACGTTTAGGTGAGCAGTTCTTC.

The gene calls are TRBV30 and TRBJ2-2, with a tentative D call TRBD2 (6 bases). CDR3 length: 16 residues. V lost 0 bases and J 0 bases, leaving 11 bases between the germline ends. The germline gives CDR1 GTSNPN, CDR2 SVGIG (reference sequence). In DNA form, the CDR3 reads TGTGCCTGGAGTGTATGGGGGACTTCGAACACCGGGGAGCTGTTTTTT. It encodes CAWSVWGTSNTGELFF.

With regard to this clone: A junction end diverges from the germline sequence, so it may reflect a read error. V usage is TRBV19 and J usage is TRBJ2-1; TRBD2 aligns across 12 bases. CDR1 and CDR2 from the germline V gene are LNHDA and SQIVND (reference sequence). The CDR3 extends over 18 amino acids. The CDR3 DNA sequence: TGTGCCAGTAGTTTAGAGCCTCCGGGACTAGCGGGCTGGAATGAGCAGTTCTTC. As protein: CASSLEPPGLAGWNEQFF.

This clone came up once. The CDR3 nucleotides read TGTGCCAGCAGCCAAAGAGGTCGGGGGAGGGAGACCCAGTACTTC. Protein: CASSQRGRGRETQYF. The chain has TRBV14 and TRBJ2-5, with D possibly being TRBD2 (6 bases). Germline V gene sequence: CDR1 SGHDN, CDR2 FVKESK. V lost 2 bases and J 5 bases, leaving 15 bases between the germline ends. The CDR3 has 15 amino acids.

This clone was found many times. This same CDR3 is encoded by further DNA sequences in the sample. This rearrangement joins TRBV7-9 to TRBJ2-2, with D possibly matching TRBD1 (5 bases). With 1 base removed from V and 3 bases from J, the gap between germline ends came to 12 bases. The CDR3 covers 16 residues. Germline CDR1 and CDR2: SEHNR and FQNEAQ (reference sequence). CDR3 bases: TGTGCCAGCAGCTTAGGGGCAGGGTTCTACACCGGGGAGCTGTTTTTT. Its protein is CASSLGAGFYTGELFF.

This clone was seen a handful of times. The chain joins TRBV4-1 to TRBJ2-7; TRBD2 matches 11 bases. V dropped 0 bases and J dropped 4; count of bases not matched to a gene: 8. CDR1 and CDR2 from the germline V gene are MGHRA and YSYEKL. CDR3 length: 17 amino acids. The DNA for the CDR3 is TGCGCCAGCAGCCAAGATTACCTAGCGGGAGGTATGTACGAGCAGTACTTC. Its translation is CASSQDYLAGGMYEQYF.

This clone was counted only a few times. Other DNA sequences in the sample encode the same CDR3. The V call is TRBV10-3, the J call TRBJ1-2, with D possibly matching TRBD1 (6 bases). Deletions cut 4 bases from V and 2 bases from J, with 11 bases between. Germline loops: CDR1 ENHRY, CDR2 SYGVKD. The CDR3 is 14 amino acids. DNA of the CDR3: TGTGCCATCAGTGTCGGCAGGGGAAACTATGGCTACACCTTC. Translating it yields CAISVGRGNYGYTF.

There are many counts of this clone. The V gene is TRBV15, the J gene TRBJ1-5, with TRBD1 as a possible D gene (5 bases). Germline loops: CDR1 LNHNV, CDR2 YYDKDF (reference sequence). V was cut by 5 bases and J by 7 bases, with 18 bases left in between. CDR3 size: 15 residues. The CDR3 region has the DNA TGTGCCACCAGCCTGGGGAGGGGAGCAGGCCAGCCCCAGCATTTT. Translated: CATSLGRGAGQPQHF.

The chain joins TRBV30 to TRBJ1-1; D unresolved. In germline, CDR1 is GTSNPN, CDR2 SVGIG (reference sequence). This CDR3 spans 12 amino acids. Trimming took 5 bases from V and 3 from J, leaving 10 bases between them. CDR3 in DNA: TGTGCCTGGCTATTACAGCACACTGAAGCTTTCTTT. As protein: CAWLLQHTEAFF.

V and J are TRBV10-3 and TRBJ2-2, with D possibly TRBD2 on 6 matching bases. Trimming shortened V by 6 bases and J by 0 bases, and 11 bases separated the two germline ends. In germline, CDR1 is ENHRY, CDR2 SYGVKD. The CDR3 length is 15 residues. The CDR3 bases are TGTGCCATCAGAAAGGAGGGATCGAACACCGGGGAGCTGTTTTTT. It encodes CAIRKEGSNTGELFF.

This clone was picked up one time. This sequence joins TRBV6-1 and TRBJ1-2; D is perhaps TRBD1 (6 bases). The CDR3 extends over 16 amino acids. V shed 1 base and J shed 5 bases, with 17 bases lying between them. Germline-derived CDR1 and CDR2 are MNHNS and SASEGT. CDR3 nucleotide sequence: TGTGCCAGCAGTGAAGTGGGGCCGACAGGAACTTATGGCTACACCTTC. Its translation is CASSEVGPTGTYGYTF.

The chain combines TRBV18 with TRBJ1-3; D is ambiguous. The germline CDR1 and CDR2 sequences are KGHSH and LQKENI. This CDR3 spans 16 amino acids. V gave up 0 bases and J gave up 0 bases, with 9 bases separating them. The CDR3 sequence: CASSPPNTNSGNTIYF. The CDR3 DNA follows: TGTGCCAGCTCACCACCGAACACAAACTCTGGAAACACCATATATTTT.

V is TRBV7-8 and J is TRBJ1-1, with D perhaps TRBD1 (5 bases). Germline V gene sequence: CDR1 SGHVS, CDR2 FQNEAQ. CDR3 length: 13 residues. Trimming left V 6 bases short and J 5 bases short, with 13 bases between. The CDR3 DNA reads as TGTGCCAGCAGTCCACGGGGGGGAACTGAAGCTTTCTTT. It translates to CASSPRGGTEAFF.

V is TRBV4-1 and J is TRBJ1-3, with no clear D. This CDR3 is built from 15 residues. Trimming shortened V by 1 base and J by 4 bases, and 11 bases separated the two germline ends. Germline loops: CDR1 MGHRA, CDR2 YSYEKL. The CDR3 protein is CASSQGSESGNTIYF. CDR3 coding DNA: TGCGCCAGCAGCCAAGGCTCAGAATCGGGAAACACCATATATTTT.